The 15 T cell receptor beta chains in this list originate from one sample, sequenced in a study of T cells after yellow fever vaccination. Using its own MiXCR run on the 5' RACE reads, TCRdb lists one record per CDR3 protein. The sample has some 250,000 distinct CDR3 sequences, roughly 4% seen once; the top ten hold 19%. The sample in question was PBMCs, obtained 15 days after the yellow fever booster vaccination. These receptors were collected from a man aged 18 to 29 who received the YFV17D yellow fever vaccine.

This clonotype has a count of ten or more. The chain employs TRBV29-1 and TRBJ2-5, with 13 bases matching TRBD2. Per germline, CDR1 SQVTM and CDR2 ANQGSEA. With V trimmed by 4 bases and J by 4 bases, 3 bases remained unmatched. The CDR3 extends over 14 amino acids. CDR3 DNA sequence: TGCAGCGTTGGAGGACTAGCGGGGGCAGAGACCCAGTACTTC. Translated: CSVGGLAGAETQYF.

This clonotype was observed many times. The rearrangement uses TRBV6-2 or TRBV6-3 and TRBJ2-7; 10 positions match TRBD1. Trimming cost V 7 bases and J 3 bases; bases outside gene matches: 6. This CDR3 contains 14 residues. Germline loops: CDR1 MNHEY, CDR2 SVGEGT. Here the CDR3 DNA reads TGTGCCAGCAACGAGGGACAGGGGTTCTACGAGCAGTACTTC. Protein: CASNEGQGFYEQYF.

The chain links TRBV6-5 to TRBJ1-2; 7 nucleotides agree with TRBD1. Trimming took 0 bases from V and 4 from J; bases not matched to a gene: 2. This CDR3 is 14 amino acids long. Germline V gene lookup returns CDR1 MNHEY and CDR2 SVGAGI. In DNA, the CDR3 is TGTGCCAGCAGTTACTCGGGGACAGTCTATGGCTACACCTTC. It specifies CASSYSGTVYGYTF.

This clonotype was counted many times. The V gene is TRBV7-2, the J gene TRBJ1-2; no clear D. In germline, CDR1 is SGHTA, CDR2 FQGNSA. The CDR3 consists of 13 residues. V was cut by 6 bases and J by 4 bases, with 12 bases left in between. The CDR3 DNA follows: TGTGCCAGCAGTCCAAGTAACATCTATGGCTACACCTTC. It codes for CASSPSNIYGYTF.

This clonotype was seen ten or more times. The rearrangement uses TRBV7-2 and TRBJ2-2, with no clear D. Germline values: CDR1 SGHTA, CDR2 FQGNSA. This CDR3 comprises 13 residues. Trimming left V 1 base short and J 7 bases short, with 7 bases between. This chain's CDR3 is CASSLGRHGELFF. The CDR3 DNA is TGTGCCAGCAGCTTAGGGCGTCACGGGGAGCTGTTTTTT.

This clonotype was picked up many times. V is TRBV9 and J is TRBJ1-6; 8 bases are a match to TRBD1. Germline CDR1 SGDLS, CDR2 YYNGEE. This CDR3 is built from 15 residues. V gave up 4 bases and J gave up 9 bases; unmatched junction bases: 9. DNA for the CDR3: TGTGCCAGCAGCCCAGACAGGGGAGGCGGTTCACCCCTCCACTTT. This sequence encodes CASSPDRGGGSPLHF.

This clonotype was picked up many times. The rearrangement uses TRBV30 and TRBJ2-2; D could derive from TRBD1 or TRBD2 (6 bases each). Trimming pared 0 bases from V and 5 bases from J, leaving 13 bases between. Looked up from germline, CDR1 is GTSNPN and CDR2 is SVGIG (reference sequence). The CDR3 is 15 residues long. The CDR3 is CAWSVRGGLTGELFF. CDR3 nucleotide sequence: TGTGCCTGGAGTGTAAGAGGGGGGCTAACCGGGGAGCTGTTTTTT.

This clonotype came up many times. The chain couples TRBV20-1 to TRBJ1-2; TRBD1 aligns across 9 bases. CDR1 DFQATT and CDR2 SNEGSKA come from the germline V gene (reference sequence). The CDR3 is 14 residues long. Trimming at V came to 1 base and at J to 4 bases, leaving 4 bases not matched to a gene. The chain's CDR3 is CSARVTGGGYGYTF. DNA of the CDR3: TGCAGTGCTAGAGTTACAGGGGGCGGCTATGGCTACACCTTC.

The table lists this clonotype with many counts. The chain employs TRBV5-1 and TRBJ2-1; no reliable D call. The CDR3 length is 14 residues. V lost 0 bases and J lost 7, with 11 bases in between. CDR1 is SGHRS, CDR2 YFSETQ, per germline. The CDR3 coding sequence is TGCGCCAGCAGCTTGGGGCAGGTTAATAATGAGCAGTTCTTC. Its translation is CASSLGQVNNEQFF.

This clonotype has ten or more counts. Written as DNA, the CDR3 is TGTGCCAGCAGCCCCACTTTGGGGGCTAGACTCTACGAGCAGTACTTC. The encoded protein is CASSPTLGARLYEQYF. V is TRBV3-1 and J is TRBJ2-7, with TRBD1 as a possible D gene (6 bases). Germline CDR1 and CDR2: LGHDT and YNNKEL (reference sequence). Trimming took off 4 bases at V and 3 bases at J, with 19 bases between the two ends. This CDR3 has 16 residues.

This clonotype was counted many times. The J gene is TRBJ1-1, the V gene TRBV12-3 or TRBV12-4; no firm D call. With 6 bases removed from V and 0 bases from J, the gap between germline ends came to 8 bases. This CDR3 is 13 amino acids long. The CDR3 DNA follows: TGTGCCAGCAGGACTCACCTGAACACTGAAGCTTTCTTT. This translates into CASRTHLNTEAFF.

This clonotype was counted ten times or more. The chain is built from TRBV11-2 and TRBJ2-3; TRBD2 aligns across 10 bases. The CDR3 spans 18 residues. V gave up 3 bases and J gave up 6 bases; unmatched junction bases: 15. The germline V gene has CDR1 SGHAT and CDR2 FQNNGV. The CDR3 DNA is TGTGCCAGCAGCTTCCCCTGGGGAAGCGGGGGGGGAGGGGATACGCAGTATTTT. Amino acid sequence: CASSFPWGSGGGGDTQYF.

This clonotype was seen repeatedly, ten times or more. The V call is TRBV12-3 or TRBV12-4, the J call TRBJ2-3; 11 bases are shared with TRBD2. V shed 5 bases, J shed 1 base, and the junction held 5 bases outside the gene matches. This CDR3 spans 16 amino acids. Written as DNA, the CDR3 is TGTGCCAGCAGTCACCGACTAGCGGGGCGCACAGATACGCAGTATTTT. Translating gives CASSHRLAGRTDTQYF.

This clonotype was observed many times. The chain combines TRBV7-2 with TRBJ2-1, with TRBD2 matching over 11 bases. Germline V gene data show CDR1 as SGHTA and CDR2 as FQGNSA. The V and J ends lost 9 bases and 4 bases, in that order; junction bases with no gene match: 8. The CDR3 contains 15 residues. DNA for the CDR3: TGTGCCAGTTGGGGGGGGACTAGCGGATACAATGAGCAGTTCTTC. Its protein product is CASWGGTSGYNEQFF.

In its sample, this clonotype was seen many times. This chain uses TRBV9 with TRBJ1-1; no firm D call. The CDR3 covers 10 residues. The germline V and J ends were trimmed by 10 bases and 5 bases, with 9 bases remaining between them. Germline V gives CDR1 SGDLS, CDR2 YYNGEE. The CDR3 here is CAAAGTEAFF. CDR3 in DNA: TGTGCCGCCGCCGGGACTGAAGCTTTCTTT.